Listed here is a single T cell receptor beta chain. The germline V gene encodes CDR1 LGHDT and CDR2 YNNKEL (reference sequence). The CDR3 has 14 amino acids. J lost 8 bases, V lost 2 bases, and 8 bases had no gene match. The data belong to a study of blood T cell repertoires in COVID-19. The overall study: Acute and convalescent COVID-19 samples came from the United States, Italy and Spain. In each case, the material was cDNA or gDNA derived from T cells, B-cell-depleted T cells, or PBMCs.

Assay used: immunoSEQ multiplex PCR; TCRdb lists only in-frame clones, some missing. The data contain around 190,000 clones, about 80% of them seen just once; the ten biggest clones take up just over 8.5%. Sequencing was done on a sample of peripheral blood. This chain uses TRBV3-1 (or the pseudogene TRBV3-2) with TRBJ1-2, with TRBD1 identical over 7 bases. The TCR sequence derives from a woman aged 50 to 65 with active or convalescent COVID-19. This CDR3 is CASSQRDSQRGYTF. In DNA form, the CDR3 reads TGTGCCAGCAGCCAAAGGGACAGTCAAAGGGGCTACACCTTC.